Shown below are 28 T cell receptor beta chains from a single sample sequenced in a study of OX40 agonist ivuxolimab in advanced cancers. Assay: immunoSEQ multiplex PCR; the TCRdb copy retains only in-frame clones and omits some. The sample shows around 70,000 clones, roughly 84% of them seen only once. This specimen consisted of CD4+ or CD8+ T cells sorted from blood, obtained in a trial of the OX40 agonist ivuxolimab. The receptor source for this set is an adult with an advanced solid tumor such as melanoma, head and neck, liver or kidney cancer.

This clone was seen many times. This chain uses TRBV27 with TRBJ1-2; TRBD1 aligns across 10 bases. With V trimmed by 0 bases and J by 7 bases, 8 bases remained unmatched. Looked up from germline, CDR1 is MNHEY and CDR2 is SMNVEV (reference sequence). This CDR3 has 16 residues. Here the CDR3 reads CASSLSWTGGGGGYTF. As DNA, the CDR3 is TGTGCCAGCAGTTTATCCTGGACAGGGGGTGGCGGTGGCTACACCTTC.

The gene calls are TRBV18 and TRBJ2-5; TRBD2 matches 11 bases. The CDR3 has 14 amino acids. J gave up 6 bases and V 6 bases, and 6 bases lay outside the gene matches. The germline CDR1 and CDR2 sequences are KGHSH and LQKENI. CDR3 residues: CASSQLAGVQTQYF. The CDR3 DNA sequence: TGTGCCAGCTCTCAACTAGCGGGGGTTCAGACCCAGTACTTC.

The chain combines TRBV5-1 with TRBJ1-2, with D hard to call. From germline, CDR1 is SGHRS and CDR2 YFSETQ. The CDR3 is 17 amino acids. The ends were cut back, 2 bases at V and 8 bases at J, with 25 bases in the middle. Here the CDR3 reads CASSLLGRRESGGGYTF. In nucleotides, the CDR3 is TGCGCCAGCAGCTTATTGGGTCGGCGCGAGAGCGGCGGCGGCTACACCTTC.

The rearrangement links TRBV6-5 to TRBJ2-5; D unclear. V was clipped by 1 base and J by 7 bases, with 19 bases between them. This CDR3 spans 16 amino acids. The germline gives CDR1 MNHEY, CDR2 SVGAGI. CDR3 amino acids: CASSYLRPIDRGTQYF. CDR3 sequence (DNA): TGTGCCAGCAGTTACTTGCGGCCGATTGACCGCGGGACCCAGTACTTC.

This clone was seen a handful of times. The identical CDR3 is also encoded by other nucleotide sequences in the sample. J is TRBJ1-1 and V is TRBV5-6; the D is unclear. The CDR3 consists of 14 residues. V gave up 0 bases and J gave up 1 base, with 7 bases separating them. The germline CDR1 and CDR2 sequences are SGHDT and YYEEEE. In DNA, the CDR3 is TGTGCCAGCAGCTTGGTACAGCGGAACACTGAAGCTTTCTTT. Its translation: CASSLVQRNTEAFF.

V gene TRBV20-1 combines with J gene TRBJ2-7; D is perhaps TRBD1 or TRBD2 (5 bases each). The CDR3 contains 11 residues. With 5 bases removed from V and 4 bases from J, the gap between germline ends came to 9 bases. CDR1 is DFQATT, CDR2 SNEGSKA, per germline (reference sequence). CDR3 sequence (DNA): TGCAGTGCTGGGGGTCAGTACGAGCAGTACTTC. This translates into CSAGGQYEQYF.

The rearrangement uses TRBV27 and TRBJ1-2, with TRBD1 matching 7 bases. Germline loops: CDR1 MNHEY, CDR2 SMNVEV (reference sequence). The CDR3 runs 14 residues. V trimming: 6 bases; J trimming: 4 bases; junction bases outside the gene matches: 8. This chain's CDR3 is CASSLTDRSYGYTF. The DNA of the CDR3 is TGTGCCAGCAGCCTTACGGACAGGAGCTATGGCTACACCTTC.

The chain is built from TRBV10-3 and TRBJ1-2; TRBD1 matches at 11 bases. Trimming cost V 7 bases and J 8 bases; bases outside gene matches: 12. CDR1 ENHRY and CDR2 SYGVKD come from the germline V gene. This CDR3 is 15 amino acids long. The CDR3 DNA is TGTGCCATCACCCCGGGACAGGGGGAACTCGGGGGCTACACCTTC. Protein sequence: CAITPGQGELGGYTF.

The V call is TRBV13, the J call TRBJ2-2, with 10 bases matching TRBD2. Germline V gene sequence: CDR1 PRHDT, CDR2 FYEKMQ (reference sequence). The CDR3 consists of 17 residues. Trimming took 2 bases from V and 7 from J; bases not matched to a gene: 10. The CDR3 sequence: CASSLSSSGSRGGELFF. DNA of the CDR3: TGTGCCAGCAGCTTAAGCTCTAGCGGGAGCCGCGGCGGGGAGCTGTTTTTT.

This chain uses TRBV2 with TRBJ1-6; TRBD1 matches 8 bases. Germline V gene lookup returns CDR1 SNHLY and CDR2 FYNNEI. The junction had 3 bases not matched to a gene; V was cut back by 4 bases and J by 7 bases. CDR3 length equals 14 residues. Here the CDR3 DNA reads TGTGCCAGCAGTGGACAGGGGATGAATTCACCCCTCCACTTT. Amino acids: CASSGQGMNSPLHF.

The rearrangement joins TRBV5-4 to TRBJ2-1, with 7 nucleotides matching TRBD1. Per the germline V gene, CDR1 is SGHNT and CDR2 is YYREEE (reference sequence). With 2 bases clipped from V and 8 bases from J, the junction kept 4 bases outside the gene matches. This CDR3 has 13 residues. In nucleotides, the CDR3 is TGTGCCAGCAGCTTCTCTAGGGGGCATGAGCAGTTCTTC. Its translation is CASSFSRGHEQFF.

The chain uses TRBV29-1 and TRBJ1-2, with 9 bases identical to TRBD1. The CDR3 loop spans 13 amino acids. Trimming removed 7 bases from V and 8 bases from J; junction bases left unmatched: 11. Germline-derived CDR1 and CDR2 are SQVTM and ANQGSEA. The CDR3 region has the DNA TGCAGCGACCGGGACAGGGAGGATGAAGGCTACACCTTC. Its protein product is CSDRDREDEGYTF. The variable domain in full, completed from reference TRBV29-1 and TRBJ1-2, reads SAVISQKPSRDICQRGTSLTIQCQVDSQVTMMFWYRQQPGQSLTLIATANQGSEATYESGFVIDKFPISRPNLTFSTLTVSNMSPEDSSIYLCSDRDREDEGYTFGSGTRLTVV.

The chain links TRBV18 to TRBJ1-1; unclear D gene. The CDR3 runs to 15 residues. The V end lost 0 bases, the J end lost 1 base, and 9 bases lay between the germline ends. The germline gives CDR1 KGHSH, CDR2 LQKENI. CDR3 region: CASSPPTNSNTEAFF. The CDR3 coding sequence is TGTGCCAGCTCACCACCAACGAATTCGAACACTGAAGCTTTCTTT. The full variable domain, in which reference TRBV18 and TRBJ1-1 provide the parts outside the CDR3, is NAGVMQNPRHLVRRRGQEARLRCSPMKGHSHVYWYRQLPEEGLKFMVYLQKENIIDESGMPKERFSAEFPKEGPSILRIQQVVRGDSAAYFCASSPPTNSNTEAFFGQGTRLTVV.

The chain recombines TRBV10-2 with TRBJ2-7; 8 positions agree with TRBD2. V was pared by 1 base and J by 0 bases, with 5 bases of the junction left unmatched. Per the germline V gene, CDR1 is WSHSY and CDR2 is SAAADI. There are 16 residues in the CDR3. The CDR3, as DNA: TGCGCCAGCAGTGAGTGGACGCTAGCGGGCTCCTACGAGCAGTACTTC. Translation gives CASSEWTLAGSYEQYF.

This clone came up once. The chain links TRBV30 to TRBJ1-1, with D uncertain. The CDR3 has 12 amino acids. Per the germline V gene, CDR1 is GTSNPN and CDR2 is SVGIG (reference sequence). Between the trimmed V and J ends, which lost 2 bases and 6 bases, there was a span of 10 bases. The CDR3 bases are TGTGCCTGGAGTTGGGTTTTGGCTGAAGCTTTCTTT. Translating it yields CAWSWVLAEAFF.

This clone has only one observation. The J gene is TRBJ2-5, the V gene TRBV5-1; D remains unclear. Trimming stripped 0 bases from V and 4 bases from J, with 13 bases between. Germline values: CDR1 SGHRS, CDR2 YFSETQ. The CDR3 is 15 residues long. CDR3 residues: CASSLVGTSAETQYF. CDR3 nucleotides: TGCGCCAGCAGCTTGGTGGGCACCTCAGCAGAGACCCAGTACTTC. Full variable domain (rest looked up from reference TRBV5-1 and TRBJ2-5): KAGVTQTPRYLIKTRGQQVTLSCSPISGHRSVSWYQQTPGQGLQFLFEYFSETQRNKGNFPGRFSGRQFSNSRSEMNVSTLELGDSALYLCASSLVGTSAETQYFGPGTRLLVL.

The chain has TRBV5-1 and TRBJ1-1, with no clear D. Germline V CDR1 and CDR2: SGHRS, YFSETQ. The germline V and J ends were trimmed by 6 bases and 6 bases, with 18 bases remaining between them. The CDR3 is made up of 14 amino acids. The CDR3 bases are TGCGCCAGCAAGATGCAATCTTCGGAGGCTGAAGCTTTCTTT. Protein sequence: CASKMQSSEAEAFF.

The gene calls are TRBV14 and TRBJ1-1, with a weak D call TRBD1 (6 bases). The V and J ends lost 0 bases and 5 bases respectively, with 13 bases between them. The CDR3 is 15 amino acids. Germline CDR1 and CDR2: SGHDN and FVKESK. The DNA of the CDR3 is TGTGCCAGCAGCCAAGAGGCGGGGGCGAGAACTGAAGCTTTCTTT. It is translated as CASSQEAGARTEAFF.

This clone was recorded a few times. Here the CDR3 reads CASSLGSGPGIYGYTF. The CDR3 region has the DNA TGCGCCAGCAGCTTGGGCTCGGGGCCTGGCATATATGGCTACACCTTC. The V and J genes are TRBV5-1 and TRBJ1-2; D might be TRBD1 (5 bases). Germline V gene data show CDR1 as SGHRS and CDR2 as YFSETQ. Trimming took 0 bases from V and 5 from J, leaving 17 bases between them. The CDR3 extends over 16 amino acids. Drawing the rest from reference TRBV5-1 and TRBJ1-2, the complete variable domain is KAGVTQTPRYLIKTRGQQVTLSCSPISGHRSVSWYQQTPGQGLQFLFEYFSETQRNKGNFPGRFSGRQFSNSRSEMNVSTLELGDSALYLCASSLGSGPGIYGYTFGSGTRLTVV.

The rearrangement uses TRBV5-1 and TRBJ1-1, with D possibly matching TRBD1 (6 bases). The CDR3 contains 16 residues. Germline CDR1 reads SGHRS; CDR2 reads YFSETQ. The germline V and J ends were trimmed by 2 bases and 6 bases, with 20 bases remaining between them. Here the CDR3 DNA reads TGCGCCAGCAGCTTACAGGGAGGTCGGGCCGTACCTGAAGCTTTCTTT. It is translated as CASSLQGGRAVPEAFF.

The rearrangement uses TRBV2 and TRBJ2-3; TRBD1 agrees at 12 bases. CDR1 and CDR2 from the germline V gene are SNHLY and FYNNEI. The CDR3 runs to 14 residues. Trimming cost V 11 bases and J 3 bases; bases outside gene matches: 6. In DNA, the CDR3 is TGTGCCGGTGGGACAGGGGGCAGTACAGATACGCAGTATTTT. It codes for CAGGTGGSTDTQYF. The full variable domain, in which reference TRBV2 and TRBJ2-3 provide the parts outside the CDR3, is EPEVTQTPSHQVTQMGQEVILRCVPISNHLYFYWYRQILGQKVEFLVSFYNNEISEKSEIFDDQFSVERPDGSNFTLKIRSTKLEDSAMYFCAGGTGGSTDTQYFGPGTRLTVL.

The chain recombines TRBV5-1 with TRBJ2-1, with 9 bases that match TRBD2. Germline lookup yields CDR1 SGHRS and CDR2 YFSETQ. CDR3 length: 14 residues. V gave up 7 bases and J gave up 0 bases; unmatched junction bases: 2. CDR3 DNA: TGCGCCAGCTCTAGCGGGAACTCCTACAATGAGCAGTTCTTC. It yields the protein CASSSGNSYNEQFF.

The chain uses TRBV27 and TRBJ2-1, with a weak D call TRBD2 (6 bases). The CDR3 spans 16 residues. Deletions cut 3 bases from V and 0 bases from J, with 12 bases between. The germline V gene has CDR1 MNHEY and CDR2 SMNVEV (reference sequence). CDR3 amino acids: CASSLGGLSSYNEQFF. The CDR3 coding sequence is TGTGCCAGCAGTTTGGGGGGTCTAAGCTCCTACAATGAGCAGTTCTTC.

This rearrangement joins TRBV28 to TRBJ2-7, with TRBD1 as a possible D gene (6 bases). CDR1 is MDHEN, CDR2 SYDVKM, per germline. CDR3 size: 16 residues. Trimming took off 5 bases at V and 1 base at J, with 18 bases between the two ends. This CDR3 reads CASSLNRVVGSYEQYF. The CDR3, as DNA: TGTGCCAGCAGTCTAAACAGGGTGGTAGGTTCCTACGAGCAGTACTTC.

The CDR3: CASSLKFQGPTDTQYF. In nucleotides, the CDR3 is TGTGCCAGCAGCCTAAAGTTCCAAGGGCCGACAGATACGCAGTATTTT. The chain links TRBV7-2 to TRBJ2-3; D is undetermined. V lost 5 bases and J 3 bases, leaving 18 bases between the germline ends. The CDR3 is made up of 16 amino acids. CDR1 SGHTA and CDR2 FQGNSA come from the germline V gene.

The rearrangement links TRBV27 to TRBJ2-2; TRBD2 agrees at 9 bases. The junction had 3 bases not matched to a gene; V was cut back by 9 bases and J by 1 base. Germline CDR1 reads MNHEY; CDR2 reads SMNVEV (reference sequence). The CDR3 runs 14 residues. DNA of the CDR3: TGTGCCAGTTCTAGCGGGGAGAACACCGGGGAGCTGTTTTTT. It is translated as CASSSGENTGELFF.

The chain carries TRBV11-3 and TRBJ2-5; D uncertain. This CDR3 contains 12 residues. Deletions cut 6 bases from V and 3 bases from J, with 8 bases between. Germline loops: CDR1 SGHNT, CDR2 YENEEA. CDR3 residues: CASSGAEETQYF. CDR3 DNA: TGTGCCAGCAGTGGTGCAGAAGAGACCCAGTACTTC.

Only a few counts were recorded for this clone. This chain links TRBV11-2 with TRBJ1-5; 9 bases agree with TRBD1. Germline CDR1 is SGHAT and CDR2 is FQNNGV. CDR3 length: 14 amino acids. The trim removed 5 bases at V and 6 bases at J, leaving 5 bases unmatched. In DNA form, the CDR3 reads TGTGCCAGCAGCCTGACAGGGGGAGGTCAGCCCCAGCATTTT. Translated, it gives CASSLTGGGQPQHF. Full variable domain (rest looked up from reference TRBV11-2 and TRBJ1-5): EAGVAQSPRYKIIEKRQSVAFWCNPISGHATLYWYQQILGQGPKLLIQFQNNGVVDDSQLPKDRFSAERLKGVDSTLKIQPAKLEDSAVYLCASSLTGGGQPQHFGDGTRLSIL.